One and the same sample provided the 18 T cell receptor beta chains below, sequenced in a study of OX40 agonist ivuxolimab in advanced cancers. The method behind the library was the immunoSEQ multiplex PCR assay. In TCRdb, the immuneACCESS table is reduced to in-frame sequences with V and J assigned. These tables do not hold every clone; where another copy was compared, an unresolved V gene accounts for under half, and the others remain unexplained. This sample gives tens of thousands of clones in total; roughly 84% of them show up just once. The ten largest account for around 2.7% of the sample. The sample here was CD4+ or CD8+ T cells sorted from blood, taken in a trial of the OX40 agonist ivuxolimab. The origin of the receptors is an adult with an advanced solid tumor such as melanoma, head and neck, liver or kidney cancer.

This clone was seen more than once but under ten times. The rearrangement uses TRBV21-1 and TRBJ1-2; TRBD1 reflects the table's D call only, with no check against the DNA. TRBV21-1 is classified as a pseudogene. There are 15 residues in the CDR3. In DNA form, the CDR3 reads TGTGCCAGCAGCAAAAATCCGGACAGGGTCTATGGCTACACCTTC. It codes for CASSKNPDRVYGYTF.

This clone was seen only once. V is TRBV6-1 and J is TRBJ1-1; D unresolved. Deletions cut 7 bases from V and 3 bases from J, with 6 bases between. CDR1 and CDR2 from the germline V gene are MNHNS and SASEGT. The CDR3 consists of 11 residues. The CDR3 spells CASTRDTEAFF. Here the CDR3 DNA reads TGTGCCAGCACGCGGGACACTGAAGCTTTCTTT.

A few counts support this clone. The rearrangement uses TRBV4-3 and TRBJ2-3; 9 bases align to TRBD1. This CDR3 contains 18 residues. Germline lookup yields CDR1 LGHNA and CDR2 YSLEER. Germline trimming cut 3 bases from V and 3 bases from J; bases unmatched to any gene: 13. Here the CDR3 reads CASSHPEEGTGRTDTQYF. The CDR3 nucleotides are TGCGCCAGCAGCCATCCCGAGGAGGGGACAGGGCGTACAGATACGCAGTATTTT.

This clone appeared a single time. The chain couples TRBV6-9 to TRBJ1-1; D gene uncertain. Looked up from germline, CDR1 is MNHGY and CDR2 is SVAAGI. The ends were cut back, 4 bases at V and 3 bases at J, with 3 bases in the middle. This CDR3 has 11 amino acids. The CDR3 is CASSFDTEAFF. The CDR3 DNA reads TGTGCCAGCAGTTTTGACACTGAAGCTTTCTTT.

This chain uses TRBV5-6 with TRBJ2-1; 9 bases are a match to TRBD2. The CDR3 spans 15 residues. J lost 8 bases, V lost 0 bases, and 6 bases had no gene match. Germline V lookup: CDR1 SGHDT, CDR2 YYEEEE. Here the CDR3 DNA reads TGTGCCAGCAGCTTGGGTAGCGGGAGATTTGATGAGCAGTTCTTC. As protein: CASSLGSGRFDEQFF.

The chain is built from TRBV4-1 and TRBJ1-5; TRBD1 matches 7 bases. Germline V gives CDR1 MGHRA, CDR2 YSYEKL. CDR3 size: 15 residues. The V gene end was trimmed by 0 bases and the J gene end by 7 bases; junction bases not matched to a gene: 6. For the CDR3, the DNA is TGCGCCAGCAGCCAAGACTCCTACAGGGGACAGCCCCAGCATTTT. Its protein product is CASSQDSYRGQPQHF.

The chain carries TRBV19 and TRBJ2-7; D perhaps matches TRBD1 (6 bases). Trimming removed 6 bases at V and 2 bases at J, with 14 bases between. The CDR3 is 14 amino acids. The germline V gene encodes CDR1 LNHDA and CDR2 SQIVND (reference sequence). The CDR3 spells CASRTGHLAYEQYF. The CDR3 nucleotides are TGTGCCAGTAGGACGGGACACCTTGCCTACGAGCAGTACTTC. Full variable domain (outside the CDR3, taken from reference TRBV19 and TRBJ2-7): DGGITQSPKYLFRKEGQNVTLSCEQNLNHDAMYWYRQDPGQGLRLIYYSQIVNDFQKGDIAEGYSVSREKKESFPLTVTSAQKNPTAFYLCASRTGHLAYEQYFGPGTRLTVT.

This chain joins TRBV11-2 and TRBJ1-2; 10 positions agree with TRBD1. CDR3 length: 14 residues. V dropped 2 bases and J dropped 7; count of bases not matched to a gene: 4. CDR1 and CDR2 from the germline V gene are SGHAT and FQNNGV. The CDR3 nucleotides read TGTGCCAGCAGCTTACGACAGGGGGCGGTTGGCTACACCTTC. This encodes CASSLRQGAVGYTF. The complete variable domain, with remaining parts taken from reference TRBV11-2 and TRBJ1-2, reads EAGVAQSPRYKIIEKRQSVAFWCNPISGHATLYWYQQILGQGPKLLIQFQNNGVVDDSQLPKDRFSAERLKGVDSTLKIQPAKLEDSAVYLCASSLRQGAVGYTFGSGTRLTVV.

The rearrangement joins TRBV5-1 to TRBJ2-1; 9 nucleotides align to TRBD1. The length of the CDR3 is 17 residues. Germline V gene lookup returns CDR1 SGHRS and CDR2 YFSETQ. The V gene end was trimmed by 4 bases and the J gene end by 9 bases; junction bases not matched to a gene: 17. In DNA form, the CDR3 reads TGCGCCAGCAGCCCCACTGCCGGGAACAGGGGGCGCGGTGAGCAGTTCTTC. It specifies CASSPTAGNRGRGEQFF. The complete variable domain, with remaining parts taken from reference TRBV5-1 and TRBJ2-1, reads KAGVTQTPRYLIKTRGQQVTLSCSPISGHRSVSWYQQTPGQGLQFLFEYFSETQRNKGNFPGRFSGRQFSNSRSEMNVSTLELGDSALYLCASSPTAGNRGRGEQFFGPGTRLTVL.

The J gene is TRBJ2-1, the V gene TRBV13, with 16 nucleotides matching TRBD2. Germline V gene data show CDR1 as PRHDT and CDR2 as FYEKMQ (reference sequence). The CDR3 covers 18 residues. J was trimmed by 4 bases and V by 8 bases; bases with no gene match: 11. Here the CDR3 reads CASVAGLAGGPGYNEQFF. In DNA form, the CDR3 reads TGTGCCAGCGTGGCGGGACTAGCGGGGGGGCCGGGATACAATGAGCAGTTCTTC.

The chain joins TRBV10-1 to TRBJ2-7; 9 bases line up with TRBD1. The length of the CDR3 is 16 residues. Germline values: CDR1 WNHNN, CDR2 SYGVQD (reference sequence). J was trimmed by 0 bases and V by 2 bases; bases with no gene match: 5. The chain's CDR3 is CASSEATGGISYEQYF. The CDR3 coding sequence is TGCGCCAGCAGTGAGGCAACAGGGGGCATCTCCTACGAGCAGTACTTC.

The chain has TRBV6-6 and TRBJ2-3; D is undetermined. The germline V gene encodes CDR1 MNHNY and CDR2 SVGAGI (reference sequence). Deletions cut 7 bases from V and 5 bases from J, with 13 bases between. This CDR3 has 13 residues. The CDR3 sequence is CASTPTTGDTQYF. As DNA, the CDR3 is TGTGCCAGCACCCCGACGACCGGAGATACGCAGTATTTT.

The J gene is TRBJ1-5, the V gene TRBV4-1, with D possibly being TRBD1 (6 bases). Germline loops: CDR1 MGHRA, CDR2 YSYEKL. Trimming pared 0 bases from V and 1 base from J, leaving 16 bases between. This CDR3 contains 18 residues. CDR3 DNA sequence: TGCGCCAGCAGCCAAGATTTGGACAGAGGCGGGAGCAATCAGCCCCAGCATTTT. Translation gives CASSQDLDRGGSNQPQHF.

The DNA for the CDR3 is TGTGCCAGCAGCCAACCGGACAGGGATTTGAACACTGAAGCTTTCTTT. Translated, it gives CASSQPDRDLNTEAFF. J is TRBJ1-1 and V is TRBV4-2; 8 bases map to TRBD1. Germline CDR1 is LGHNA and CDR2 is YNFKEQ. V shed 2 bases and J 0 bases; nucleotides not matched to a gene: 5. This CDR3 spans 16 amino acids.

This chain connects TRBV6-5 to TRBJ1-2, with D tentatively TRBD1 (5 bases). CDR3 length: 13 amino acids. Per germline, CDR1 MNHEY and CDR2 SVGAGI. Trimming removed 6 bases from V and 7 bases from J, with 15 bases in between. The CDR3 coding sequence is TGTGCCAGCAGGCACGACCTCAGGGTTGGCTACACCTTC. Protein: CASRHDLRVGYTF.

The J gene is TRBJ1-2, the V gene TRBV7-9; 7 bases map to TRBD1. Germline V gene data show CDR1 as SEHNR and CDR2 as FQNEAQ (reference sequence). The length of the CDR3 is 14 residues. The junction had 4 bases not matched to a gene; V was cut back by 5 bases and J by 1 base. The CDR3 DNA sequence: TGTGCCAGCAGCCCGGGACAGAATAACTATGGCTACACCTTC. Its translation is CASSPGQNNYGYTF. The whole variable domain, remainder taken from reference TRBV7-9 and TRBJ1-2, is DTGVSQNPRHKITKRGQNVTFRCDPISEHNRLYWYRQTLGQGPEFLTYFQNEAQLEKSRLLSDRFSAERPKGSFSTLEIQRTEQGDSAMYLCASSPGQNNYGYTFGSGTRLTVV.

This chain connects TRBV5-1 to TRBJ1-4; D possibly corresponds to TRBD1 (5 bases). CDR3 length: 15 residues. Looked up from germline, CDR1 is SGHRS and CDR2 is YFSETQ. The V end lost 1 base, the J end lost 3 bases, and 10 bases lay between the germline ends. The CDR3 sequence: CASSLTGPPNEKLFF. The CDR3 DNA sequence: TGCGCCAGCAGCTTGACAGGTCCTCCTAATGAAAAACTGTTTTTT. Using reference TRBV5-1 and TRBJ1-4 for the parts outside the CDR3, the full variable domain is KAGVTQTPRYLIKTRGQQVTLSCSPISGHRSVSWYQQTPGQGLQFLFEYFSETQRNKGNFPGRFSGRQFSNSRSEMNVSTLELGDSALYLCASSLTGPPNEKLFFGSGTQLSVL.

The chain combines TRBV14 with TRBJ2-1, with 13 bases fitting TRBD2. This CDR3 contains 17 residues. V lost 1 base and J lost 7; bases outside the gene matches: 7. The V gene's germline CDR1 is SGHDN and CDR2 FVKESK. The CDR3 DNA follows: TGTGCCAGCAGCCAAGGACTAGCGGGAGGCCAGGGAAATGAGCAGTTCTTC. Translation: CASSQGLAGGQGNEQFF.